One and the same sample provided the 5 T cell receptor beta chains below, sequenced in a study of Graves' ophthalmopathy and Graves' hyperthyroidism. Amplification from RNA transcripts yielded the TCR beta CDR3 regions. In the first round, RT-PCR was carried out with HTBI primers, and a multiplex PCR formed the second round. One entry per CDR3 protein, called by TCRdb with MiXCR from the multiplex PCR reads. The table has fewer than 400,000 distinct CDR3 sequences, 18% seen once. Sequencing used peripheral blood. These receptors were taken from a woman between 18 and 29 years old with Graves' ophthalmopathy.

This clonotype has at least ten counts. The rearrangement uses TRBV19 and TRBJ2-2, with a weak D call TRBD1 (5 bases). The V end lost 7 bases, the J end lost 5 bases, and 11 bases lay between the germline ends. The germline gives CDR1 LNHDA, CDR2 SQIVND (reference sequence). This CDR3 spans 13 amino acids. The DNA for the CDR3 is TGTGCCAGTAATACCCCAGGGACCGGGGAGCTGTTTTTT. Protein sequence: CASNTPGTGELFF.

This clonotype has at least ten counts. This chain joins TRBV10-1 and TRBJ2-7; D perhaps matches TRBD2 (5 bases). V shed 6 bases and J shed 7 bases, with 16 bases lying between them. Germline-derived CDR1 and CDR2 are WNHNN and SYGVQD (reference sequence). This CDR3 is built from 13 residues. CDR3 sequence reads: CASSLRGGEEQYF. The CDR3 DNA reads TGCGCCAGCAGCCTTCGTGGAGGAGAGGAGCAGTACTTC.

Many counts were recorded for this clonotype. The chain has TRBV19 and TRBJ1-5, with 8 positions matching TRBD1. This CDR3 contains 17 residues. Trimming at V came to 5 bases and at J to 2 bases, leaving 11 bases not matched to a gene. Looked up from germline, CDR1 is LNHDA and CDR2 is SQIVND (reference sequence). The CDR3, as DNA: TGTGCCAGTAGTCTATCCCAGGGGGCCTTCGGCAATCAGCCCCAGCATTTT. This codes for CASSLSQGAFGNQPQHF.

This clonotype was observed at least ten times. The rearrangement uses TRBV14 and TRBJ1-3, with D hard to call. From germline, CDR1 is SGHDN and CDR2 FVKESK. CDR3 length equals 15 residues. V gave up 2 bases and J gave up 4 bases, with 12 bases separating them. CDR3 nucleotides: TGTGCCAGCAGCCAATTTGGGTTTTCCGGAAACACCATATATTTT. Translated, it gives CASSQFGFSGNTIYF.

This chain links TRBV20-1 with TRBJ2-7; 15 bases map to TRBD2. With V trimmed by 4 bases and J by 6 bases, 7 bases remained unmatched. CDR1 is DFQATT and CDR2 is SNEGSKA in the germline V gene (reference sequence). The CDR3 contains 15 residues. The DNA of the CDR3 is TGCAGTGCTAAAGAGTCGGGACTAGCGGGGGGCGAGCAGTACTTC. Amino acids: CSAKESGLAGGEQYF.